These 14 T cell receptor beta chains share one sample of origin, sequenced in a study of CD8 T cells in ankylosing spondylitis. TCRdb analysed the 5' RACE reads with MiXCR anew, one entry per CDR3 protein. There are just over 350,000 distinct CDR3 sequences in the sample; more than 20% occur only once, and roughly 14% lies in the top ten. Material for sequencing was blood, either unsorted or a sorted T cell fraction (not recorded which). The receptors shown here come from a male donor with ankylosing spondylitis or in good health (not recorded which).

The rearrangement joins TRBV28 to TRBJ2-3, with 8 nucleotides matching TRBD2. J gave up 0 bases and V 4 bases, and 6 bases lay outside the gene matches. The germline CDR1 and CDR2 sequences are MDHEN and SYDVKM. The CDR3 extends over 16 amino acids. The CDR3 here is CASSSDSGVSTDTQYF. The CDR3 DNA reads TGTGCCAGCAGTTCCGATAGCGGGGTGAGCACAGATACGCAGTATTTT.

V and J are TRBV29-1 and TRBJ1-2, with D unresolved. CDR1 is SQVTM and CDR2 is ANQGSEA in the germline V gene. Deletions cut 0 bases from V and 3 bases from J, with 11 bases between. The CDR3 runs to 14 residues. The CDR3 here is CSVEENREDYGYTF. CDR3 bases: TGCAGCGTTGAAGAAAACCGCGAGGACTATGGCTACACCTTC.

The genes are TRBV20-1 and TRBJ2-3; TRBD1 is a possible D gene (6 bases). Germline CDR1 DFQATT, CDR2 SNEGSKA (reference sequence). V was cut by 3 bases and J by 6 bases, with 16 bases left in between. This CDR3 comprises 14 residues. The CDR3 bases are TGCAGTGCTAGCGACAGGTCCTCCTCCGATACGCAGTATTTT. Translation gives CSASDRSSSDTQYF.

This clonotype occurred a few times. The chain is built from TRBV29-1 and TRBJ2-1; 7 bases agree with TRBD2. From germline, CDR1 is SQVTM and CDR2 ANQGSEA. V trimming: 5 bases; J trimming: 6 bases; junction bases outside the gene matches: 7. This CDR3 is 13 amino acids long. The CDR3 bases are TGCAGCGTTTACGCGGGGGTCGGCAATGAGCAGTTCTTC. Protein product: CSVYAGVGNEQFF.

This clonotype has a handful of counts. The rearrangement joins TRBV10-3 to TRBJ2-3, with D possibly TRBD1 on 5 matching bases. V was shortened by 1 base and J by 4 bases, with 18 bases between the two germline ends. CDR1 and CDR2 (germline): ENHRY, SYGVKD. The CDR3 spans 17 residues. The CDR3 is CAISEWGTDPVSDTQYF. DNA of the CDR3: TGTGCCATCAGTGAGTGGGGCACCGACCCTGTTTCAGATACGCAGTATTTT.

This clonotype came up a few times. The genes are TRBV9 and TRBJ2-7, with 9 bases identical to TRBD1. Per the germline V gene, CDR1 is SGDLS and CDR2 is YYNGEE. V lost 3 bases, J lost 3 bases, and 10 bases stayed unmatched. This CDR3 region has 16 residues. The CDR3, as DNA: TGTGCCAGCAGCGCTAATGTCGGGACAGGGTTCTACGAGCAGTACTTC. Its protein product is CASSANVGTGFYEQYF.

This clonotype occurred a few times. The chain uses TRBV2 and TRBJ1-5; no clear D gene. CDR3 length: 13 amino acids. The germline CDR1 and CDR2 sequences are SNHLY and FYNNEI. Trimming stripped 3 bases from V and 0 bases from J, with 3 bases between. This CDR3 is CASSDHSNQPQHF. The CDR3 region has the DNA TGTGCCAGCAGTGACCATAGCAATCAGCCCCAGCATTTT.

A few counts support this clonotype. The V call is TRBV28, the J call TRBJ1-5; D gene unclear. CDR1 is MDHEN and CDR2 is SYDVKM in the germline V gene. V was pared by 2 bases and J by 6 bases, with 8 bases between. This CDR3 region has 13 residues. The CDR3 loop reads CASSLMGRQPQHF. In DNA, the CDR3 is TGTGCCAGCAGTTTAATGGGTCGTCAGCCCCAGCATTTT.

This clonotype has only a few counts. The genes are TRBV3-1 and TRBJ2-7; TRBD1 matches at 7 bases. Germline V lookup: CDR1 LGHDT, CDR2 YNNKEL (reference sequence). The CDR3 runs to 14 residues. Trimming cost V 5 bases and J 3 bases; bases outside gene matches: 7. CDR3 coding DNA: TGTGCCAGCAGCTACGACAGGGAGCTCTACGAGCAGTACTTC. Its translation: CASSYDRELYEQYF.

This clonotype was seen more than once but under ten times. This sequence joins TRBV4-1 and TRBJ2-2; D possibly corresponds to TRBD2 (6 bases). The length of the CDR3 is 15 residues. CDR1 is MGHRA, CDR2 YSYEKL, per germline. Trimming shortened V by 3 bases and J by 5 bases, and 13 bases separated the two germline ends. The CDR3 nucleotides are TGCGCCAGCAGCCACCACCCGGGGGATACCGGGGAGCTGTTTTTT. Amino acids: CASSHHPGDTGELFF.

The CDR3 DNA follows: TGTGCCAGCAGCTCCCCCTCTTTCAAAAACATTCAGTACTTC. Translation gives CASSSPSFKNIQYF. The chain recombines TRBV7-9 with TRBJ2-4; D call uncertain. Germline values: CDR1 SEHNR, CDR2 FQNEAQ (reference sequence). V was pared by 4 bases and J by 3 bases, with 10 bases between. The length of the CDR3 is 14 residues. Full variable domain (rest looked up from reference TRBV7-9 and TRBJ2-4): DTGVSQNPRHKITKRGQNVTFRCDPISEHNRLYWYRQTLGQGPEFLTYFQNEAQLEKSRLLSDRFSAERPKGSFSTLEIQRTEQGDSAMYLCASSSPSFKNIQYFGAGTRLSVL.

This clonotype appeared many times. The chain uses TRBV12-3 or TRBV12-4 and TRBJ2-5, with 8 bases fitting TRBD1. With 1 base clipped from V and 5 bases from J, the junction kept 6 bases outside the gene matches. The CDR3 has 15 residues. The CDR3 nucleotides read TGTGCCAGCAGTTTAGTGGCAGGGGGCGGGGAGACCCAGTACTTC. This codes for CASSLVAGGGETQYF.

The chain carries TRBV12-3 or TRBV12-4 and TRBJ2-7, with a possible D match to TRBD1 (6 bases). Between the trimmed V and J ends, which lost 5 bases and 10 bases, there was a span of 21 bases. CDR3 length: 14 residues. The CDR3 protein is CASSTSRYTGPQYF. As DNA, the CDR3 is TGTGCCAGCAGTACGAGTCGCTATACAGGGCCCCAGTACTTC.

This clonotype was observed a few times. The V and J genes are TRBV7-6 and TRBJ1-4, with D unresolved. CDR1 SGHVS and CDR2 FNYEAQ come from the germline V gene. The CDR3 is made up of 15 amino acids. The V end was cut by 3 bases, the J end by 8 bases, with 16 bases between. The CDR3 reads CASSFGGGIGEKLFF. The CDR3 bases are TGTGCCAGCAGCTTCGGTGGAGGTATTGGGGAAAAACTGTTTTTT.